A selection of T cell receptor beta chains follows, all from one sample in a study of cytomegalovirus exposure and HLA in healthy donors. The data were produced by immunoSEQ multiplex PCR, yet TCRdb's version contains in-frame clones alone and is incomplete. Of approximately 100,000 clones detected, around nine tenths appear once; the ten largest clones hold 8% to 10%. Sequencing was carried out using PBMCs. These receptors were obtained from a man under 40 in good health and CMV-seropositive. CDR3s include the opening cysteine and the closing phenylalanine or tryptophan. Fields, in order: D gene, V gene, J gene, CDR3 length, clone size, CDR3 DNA, CDR3 protein. The D gene is left open where the match is weak. The size field is filled for only some rows; it gives once, few, many or a size class.

TRBD1	TRBV27	TRBJ2-5	16	-	TGTGCCAGCAGTTGGGGGAAGGGGGCGCTTCGAGAGACCCAGTACTTC	CASSWGKGALRETQYF
TRBD1	TRBV2	TRBJ1-4	14	-	TGTGCCAGCAGCGGGGGACAGCCTTATGAAAAACTGTTTTTT	CASSGGQPYEKLFF
-	TRBV5-4	TRBJ1-2	14	-	TGTGCCAGCAGCTTGGACAGGGACAACTATGGCTACACCTTC	CASSLDRDNYGYTF
TRBD1	TRBV29-1	TRBJ1-2	14	few	TGCAGCGTTGGGCGGGGACAGGGCGGCTATGGCTACACCTTC	CSVGRGQGGYGYTF
-	TRBV7-9	TRBJ1-3	16	few	TGTGCCAGCAGCTCCGCTCAACAGGGCATCGGAAACACCATATATTTT	CASSSAQQGIGNTIYF
-	TRBV5-4	TRBJ2-3	16	-	TGTGCCAGCAGCTACAAGGACACATCTAGCACAGATACGCAGTATTTT	CASSYKDTSSTDTQYF
TRBD1	TRBV6-1	TRBJ2-3	18	-	TGTGCCAGCAGTGAAGCGGGCGGGACAGGGGGGTTCATCGATACGCAGTATTTT	CASSEAGGTGGFIDTQYF
-	TRBV18	TRBJ2-1	13	-	TGTGCCAGCTCACCCCCCGGAGACAATGAGCAGTTCTTC	CASSPPGDNEQFF
-	TRBV5-4	TRBJ1-2	16	-	TGTGCCAGCAGCTTGGAATTGGTGGGCAAAAACTATGGCTACACCTTC	CASSLELVGKNYGYTF
-	TRBV11-2	TRBJ2-7	15	-	TGTGCCAGCAGCTTATCGCAGGGCGTAATCTACGAGCAGTACTTC	CASSLSQGVIYEQYF
TRBD1	TRBV5-4	TRBJ1-2	14	-	TGTGCCATGATACAGGGGGCACAAGCCTATGGCTACACCTTC	CAMIQGAQAYGYTF
-	TRBV28	TRBJ1-1	15	-	TGTGCCAGCAGTTCAGTTGACAGCTGGCCGCCTCGGGCTTTCTTT	CASSSVDSWPPRAFF
TRBD2	TRBV5-1	TRBJ2-1	15	-	TGCGCCAGCAGCATCGGACTAGCGGAGTACAATGAGCAGTTCTTC	CASSIGLAEYNEQFF
TRBD1	TRBV19	TRBJ1-2	14	-	TGTGCCAGTAGTGTCCGGGACAGGAATGGAGGCTACACCTTC	CASSVRDRNGGYTF
-	TRBV29-1	TRBJ2-1	17	-	TGCAGCGTTCAATCCAGCGGAAAGAGTCTCTCCTACAATGAGCAGTTCTTC	CSVQSSGKSLSYNEQFF
-	TRBV5-4	TRBJ2-3	14	once	TGTGCCAGCAGCTTGGGAGTAGTCGCAGATACGCAGTATTTT	CASSLGVVADTQYF
-	TRBV6-5	TRBJ1-2	13	-	TGTGCCAGCGGGGACAACCCCTTCTATGGCTACACCTTC	CASGDNPFYGYTF
-	TRBV27	TRBJ1-5	17	-	TGTGCCAGCAGTTTAACCCCGACAGCTCTTAGCAATCAGCCCCAGCATTTT	CASSLTPTALSNQPQHF
TRBD2	TRBV2	TRBJ2-2	16	few	TGTGCCAGCAGTGAGACTAGCGCATTGAACACCGGGGAGCTGTTTTTT	CASSETSALNTGELFF
-	TRBV7-2	TRBJ1-5	16	-	TGTGCCAGCAGCACTCAGTCAGGGTTAGAGAATCAGCCCCAGCATTTT	CASSTQSGLENQPQHF
-	TRBV29-1	TRBJ1-1	11	-	TGCAGCGTTGGGCAGGACACTGAAGCTTTCTTT	CSVGQDTEAFF
TRBD1	TRBV30	TRBJ1-2	14	-	TGTGCCTGGTTTCCAACAGGGGCTAACTATGGCTACACCTTC	CAWFPTGANYGYTF
TRBD1	TRBV11-1	TRBJ2-1	16	-	TGTGCCAGCAGCTTAGTCTCAGGGGGCTCCTACAATGAGCAGTTCTTC	CASSLVSGGSYNEQFF
TRBD1	TRBV11-3	TRBJ1-6	17	-	TGTGCCAGCAGCTTAGTTTTTGGGACAGTGGATAATTCACCCCTCCACTTT	CASSLVFGTVDNSPLHF
TRBD1	TRBV6-1	TRBJ2-7	15	-	TGTGCCAGCAGTGGGTGGGGACAGGACGACGAGGAGCAGTACTTC	CASSGWGQDDEEQYF
TRBD1	TRBV5-1	TRBJ2-3	15	-	TGCGCCAGCACCGACAGGGCGGAAAGCACAGATACGCAGTATTTT	CASTDRAESTDTQYF
-	TRBV7-8	TRBJ2-2	13	once	TGTGCCAGCAGCTTTTGGGCCACCGGGGAGCTGTTTTTT	CASSFWATGELFF
TRBD1	TRBV27	TRBJ1-5	15	-	TGTGCCAGCAGCGCCGGGGACAGGGTACCTCAGCCCCAGCATTTT	CASSAGDRVPQPQHF
TRBD1	TRBV12-5	TRBJ1-1	19	few	TGTGCTAGTGGGTCTGGAGGCAGGGGGCGATTTGGGGTTCACACTGAAGCTTTCTTT	CASGSGGRGRFGVHTEAFF
TRBD2	TRBV5-4	TRBJ2-1	16	-	TGTGCCAGCAGGCCCGCTGGGGGGGGGTCCTACAATGAGCAGTTCTTC	CASRPAGGGSYNEQFF
TRBD2	TRBV19	TRBJ2-3	16	-	TGTGCCAGTAGTTTAGGACTAGCACTTAGCACAGATACGCAGTATTTT	CASSLGLALSTDTQYF
TRBD1	TRBV28	TRBJ2-7	13	-	TGTGCCAGCAGTCAACAGGGGTCCTACGAGCAGTACTTC	CASSQQGSYEQYF
-	TRBV30	TRBJ1-1	14	-	TGTGCCTGGAGTGTACCAGGGGTTGAGACTGAAGCTTTCTTT	CAWSVPGVETEAFF
TRBD2	TRBV5-1	TRBJ2-1	18	once	TGCGCCAGCAGCTTGAATGTAGCGGGAGAGGGCTCATCCAATGAGCAGTTCTTC	CASSLNVAGEGSSNEQFF
TRBD1	TRBV30	TRBJ2-5	12	-	TGTGCCTGGAGTCTCGGACAGGGAGTCTTATACTTC	CAWSLGQGVLYF